This T cell receptor (beta chain) was identified during a study of technical replicates of blood from a few donors. Sequenced by immunoSEQ multiplex PCR; TCRdb stores in-frame clones only, minus some. The sample has about 100,000 clones; around 96% are singletons. This CDR3 is built from 14 residues. Trimming left V 5 bases short and J 4 bases short, with 12 bases between. The V gene's germline CDR1 is MDHEN and CDR2 SYDVKM. The sample taken for sequencing was T cells isolated from PBMCs. The chain carries TRBV28 and TRBJ1-5; D remains ambiguous. The receptor was derived from a human donor in good health. This CDR3 is CASSPWSQNQPQHF. In DNA form, the CDR3 reads TGTGCCAGCAGTCCCTGGTCCCAGAATCAGCCCCAGCATTTT.